The 10 T cell receptor beta chains below were found in one sample sequenced in a study of beta chain features in type 1 diabetes. Investigators reverse transcribed all isolated RNA, so they sequenced expressed TCRB transcripts. Produced via immunoSEQ multiplex PCR; TCRdb's table is partial and in-frame only. The sample yields roughly 25,000 clones, roughly three quarters seen once. The sample comprised Tregs from blood. The receptors were sampled from a woman aged 40 to 50 in good health.

This chain connects TRBV7-2 to TRBJ2-1; 10 positions agree with TRBD1. Germline CDR1 reads SGHTA; CDR2 reads FQGNSA. V gave up 5 bases and J gave up 8 bases; unmatched junction bases: 9. The CDR3 runs to 15 residues. CDR3 loop: CASSPRQGAFDEQFF. CDR3 nucleotides: TGTGCCAGCAGCCCGAGACAGGGGGCTTTCGATGAGCAGTTCTTC. The variable domain in full, with the rest retrieved from reference TRBV7-2 and TRBJ2-1, is GAGVSQSPSNKVTEKGKDVELRCDPISGHTALYWYRQSLGQGLEFLIYFQGNSAPDKSGLPSDRFSAERTGGSVSTLTIQRTQQEDSAVYLCASSPRQGAFDEQFFGPGTRLTVL.

This clone appeared once. The genes are TRBV5-1 and TRBJ1-5; a possible D gene is TRBD1 (5 bases). CDR1 is SGHRS, CDR2 YFSETQ, per germline. The CDR3 runs to 15 residues. Trimming left V 1 base short and J 2 bases short, with 10 bases between. The DNA of the CDR3 is TGCGCCAGCAGCTTGAACGGGGGAGGCAATCAGCCCCAGCATTTT. This codes for CASSLNGGGNQPQHF.

The chain joins TRBV27 to TRBJ2-3; D is possibly TRBD1 (6 bases). Trimming removed 10 bases at V and 2 bases at J, with 16 bases between. Germline values: CDR1 MNHEY, CDR2 SMNVEV (reference sequence). This CDR3 has 14 amino acids. The DNA of the CDR3 is TGTGCCACCTCAGACAGGATCTACACAGATACGCAGTATTTT. Amino acids: CATSDRIYTDTQYF.

In regard to this clone: This sample includes further DNA sequences coding for the same CDR3. V is TRBV27 and J is TRBJ1-6, with D uncertain. In germline, CDR1 is MNHEY, CDR2 SMNVEV (reference sequence). V lost 5 bases and J lost 6, with 8 bases in between. The CDR3 has 13 residues. CDR3 nucleotide sequence: TGTGCCAGCAGTCCCCGGGGTAATTCACCCCTCCACTTT. This gives the protein CASSPRGNSPLHF.

In regard to this clone: The CDR3 does not close with the conserved phenylalanine or tryptophan, likely indicating a read error. The chain has TRBV7-9 and TRBJ1-4, with TRBD1 as a possible D gene (5 bases). CDR1 is SEHNR and CDR2 is FQNEAQ in the germline V gene (reference sequence). Deletions cut 0 bases from V and 8 bases from J, with 13 bases between. CDR3 length: 15 residues. CDR3 sequence reads: CASSLAGLGGEKLFL. CDR3 coding DNA: TGTGCCAGCAGCTTAGCGGGGCTAGGCGGGGAAAAACTGTTTCTT.

This clone was seen a handful of times. The V gene is TRBV7-9, the J gene TRBJ1-1; D is possibly TRBD1 (5 bases). The CDR3 contains 14 residues. V was cut by 4 bases and J by 1 base, with 10 bases left in between. CDR1 SEHNR and CDR2 FQNEAQ come from the germline V gene (reference sequence). The CDR3 loop reads CASSSTQGNTEAFF. In DNA, the CDR3 is TGTGCCAGCAGCTCCACCCAGGGGAACACTGAAGCTTTCTTT. The full variable domain, rest sourced from reference TRBV7-9 and TRBJ1-1, is DTGVSQNPRHKITKRGQNVTFRCDPISEHNRLYWYRQTLGQGPEFLTYFQNEAQLEKSRLLSDRFSAERPKGSFSTLEIQRTEQGDSAMYLCASSSTQGNTEAFFGQGTRLTVV.

The CDR3 spells CASSIHQGTNTGELFF. DNA for the CDR3: TGTGCCAGTAGTATCCACCAGGGAACGAACACCGGGGAGCTGTTTTTT. The chain joins TRBV19 to TRBJ2-2, with D possibly matching TRBD1 (5 bases). The CDR3 is 16 amino acids. V lost 3 bases and J 0 bases, leaving 11 bases between the germline ends. CDR1 and CDR2 from the germline V gene are LNHDA and SQIVND (reference sequence).

J is TRBJ1-4 and V is TRBV5-1; D possibly corresponds to TRBD1 (5 bases). The CDR3 is made up of 15 amino acids. Germline lookup yields CDR1 SGHRS and CDR2 YFSETQ. Trimming pared 4 bases from V and 0 bases from J, leaving 10 bases between. DNA for the CDR3: TGCGCCAGCAGCCGCCAACAGGCAACTAATGAAAAACTGTTTTTT. Its protein is CASSRQQATNEKLFF.

This clone was detected only a few times. This chain links TRBV6-5 with TRBJ2-1, with a possible D match to TRBD2 (6 bases). Germline assignment: CDR1 MNHEY and CDR2 SVGAGI. This CDR3 spans 12 amino acids. V was pared by 5 bases and J by 10 bases, with 12 bases between. CDR3 bases: TGTGCCAGCAGTGAAGTAGCGGTAGAGCAGTTCTTC. Translated, it gives CASSEVAVEQFF.

V is TRBV7-2 and J is TRBJ2-2; 9 nucleotides line up with TRBD2. From germline, CDR1 is SGHTA and CDR2 FQGNSA. The V and J ends lost 5 bases and 3 bases, in that order; junction bases with no gene match: 10. The CDR3 is 17 residues long. This CDR3 is CASSPLWAGGHTGELFF. The CDR3 coding sequence is TGTGCCAGCAGCCCCCTGTGGGCGGGGGGGCACACCGGGGAGCTGTTTTTT.